This entry is about one T cell receptor beta chain. The antigen is not known. Next came a second PCR, run for about 6 to 12 cycles, which used a sample-barcoded 5' primer along with a J-beta primer mix. A single record per CDR3 protein comes from TCRdb applying MiXCR to the 5' RACE reads. The repertoire holds roughly 1,700,000 distinct CDR3 sequences, with under 30% as singletons. This record comes from a study of blood T cells in healthy people across ages. Background on the study: Per two T cells, about one barcoded beta molecule was captured through template switching.

Study results and limitations: Unknown donor CMV status possibly confounded expanded clonotype changes.

The study drew donors from healthy Caucasian individuals in Russia aged roughly 6 to 90. This receptor was obtained from a woman in her twenties or thirties in good health. The sequencing sample was made of blood.

CDR3 nucleotides: TGCAGTGCTCCCGATCCCGAAGGGGTGAACACTGAAGCTTTCTTT. Its protein product is CSAPDPEGVNTEAFF. The V call is TRBV20-1, the J call TRBJ1-1; D perhaps matches TRBD1 (5 bases). Germline V lookup: CDR1 DFQATT, CDR2 SNEGSKA (reference sequence). V gave up 5 bases and J gave up 0 bases, with 16 bases separating them. The length of the CDR3 is 15 residues.